Following are 31 T cell receptor beta chains from one sample sequenced in a study of blood T cell repertoires in COVID-19. Using immunoSEQ multiplex PCR, the repertoire was profiled, and TCRdb retains in-frame clones only, with some absent. The profile shows 90,000 or so clones, around 75% of them singletons. Sequenced material: peripheral blood. These receptors all stem from a human donor in a cohort sampled during active COVID-19.

CDR3 DNA: TGCGCCAGCAGCCCCCTGGACAGGGGAGATGGCTACACCTTC. As protein: CASSPLDRGDGYTF. J is TRBJ1-2 and V is TRBV5-1; TRBD1 matches at 9 bases. The V gene end was trimmed by 4 bases and the J gene end by 6 bases; junction bases not matched to a gene: 7. Germline CDR1 reads SGHRS; CDR2 reads YFSETQ. This CDR3 contains 14 residues.

The rearrangement links TRBV4-1 to TRBJ1-5, with D tentatively TRBD1 (5 bases). Germline V CDR1 and CDR2: MGHRA, YSYEKL. The CDR3 extends over 14 amino acids. V gave up 2 bases and J gave up 5 bases, with 10 bases separating them. This chain's CDR3 is CASSQQGPDQPQHF. The DNA for the CDR3 is TGCGCCAGCAGCCAACAGGGCCCAGATCAGCCCCAGCATTTT.

This clone was seen more than once but under ten times. The chain links TRBV4-1 to TRBJ2-5, with TRBD2 matching 9 bases. This CDR3 comprises 15 residues. CDR1 is MGHRA and CDR2 is YSYEKL in the germline V gene. V was pared by 0 bases and J by 3 bases, with 2 bases of the junction left unmatched. CDR3 sequence reads: CASSQETSGKETQYF. The CDR3 DNA reads TGCGCCAGCAGCCAAGAGACTAGCGGCAAAGAGACCCAGTACTTC.

This clone was seen a few times. The chain recombines TRBV27 with TRBJ1-5; TRBD1 aligns across 8 bases. The J segment lost 7 bases and the V segment lost 4 bases, leaving 9 bases of the junction unmatched. Germline V gives CDR1 MNHEY, CDR2 SMNVEV (reference sequence). The CDR3 extends over 15 amino acids. The CDR3 DNA sequence: TGTGCCAGCAGTTACTATGGGACAGGAGGCCAGCCCCAGCATTTT. This gives the protein CASSYYGTGGQPQHF.

This rearrangement joins TRBV7-8 to TRBJ2-1, with 10 nucleotides matching TRBD2. Trimming took 5 bases from V and 9 from J; bases not matched to a gene: 10. The CDR3 runs to 15 residues. Germline V gene data show CDR1 as SGHVS and CDR2 as FQNEAQ. The CDR3 coding sequence is TGTGCCAGCAGCCGAAACCTAGCGGGAGCCGGTGAGCAGTTCTTC. Amino acids: CASSRNLAGAGEQFF.

V usage is TRBV2 and J usage is TRBJ1-3, with 9 nucleotides matching TRBD1. The V and J ends lost 2 bases and 16 bases, in that order; junction bases with no gene match: 9. Germline CDR1 SNHLY, CDR2 FYNNEI. The length of the CDR3 is 13 residues. DNA of the CDR3: TGTGCCAGCAGTGAAACTGGGACAGGGAAGTGGTATTTT. Its translation is CASSETGTGKWYF.

The rearrangement uses TRBV19 and TRBJ2-7; possibly TRBD2 for D (6 bases). Germline CDR1 LNHDA, CDR2 SQIVND (reference sequence). The CDR3 loop spans 15 amino acids. V was pared by 3 bases and J by 6 bases, with 18 bases between. The CDR3 spells CASSISSAGRREQYF. CDR3 coding DNA: TGTGCCAGTAGTATTTCATCGGCGGGACGGCGCGAGCAGTACTTC.

V gene TRBV27 combines with J gene TRBJ2-3; 9 bases line up with TRBD2. This CDR3 is built from 17 residues. The trim removed 5 bases at V and 2 bases at J, leaving 11 bases unmatched. Germline CDR1 MNHEY, CDR2 SMNVEV (reference sequence). The CDR3 reads CASSPLGAGGSTDTQYF. The DNA of the CDR3 is TGTGCCAGCAGTCCCCTTGGCGCGGGAGGGTCCACAGATACGCAGTATTTT.

The CDR3 sequence is CASSVVGTNSPLHF. CDR3 in DNA: TGTGCCAGCAGCGTAGTCGGGACAAACTCACCCCTCCACTTT. The V call is TRBV9, the J call TRBJ1-6; TRBD1 is a possible D gene (6 bases). Trimming pared 0 bases from V and 10 bases from J, leaving 11 bases between. CDR3 length: 14 residues. Germline values: CDR1 SGDLS, CDR2 YYNGEE.

The V call is TRBV5-1, the J call TRBJ1-5; weak D call: TRBD1 (5 bases). The CDR3 is 15 amino acids. Germline V gene sequence: CDR1 SGHRS, CDR2 YFSETQ. The germline V and J ends were trimmed by 0 bases and 1 base, with 8 bases remaining between them. CDR3 nucleotide sequence: TGCGCCAGCAGCTTGGGGCAGGGAAGCAATCAGCCCCAGCATTTT. This encodes CASSLGQGSNQPQHF.

The chain combines TRBV18 with TRBJ2-3, with 9 bases matching TRBD2. CDR3 size: 17 residues. V shed 1 base and J 1 base; nucleotides not matched to a gene: 6. CDR1 is KGHSH, CDR2 LQKENI, per germline. CDR3 protein: CASSPRGIAGGTDTQYF. CDR3 nucleotide sequence: TGTGCCAGCTCACCACGGGGAATAGCGGGAGGCACAGATACGCAGTATTTT.

V gene TRBV7-2 combines with J gene TRBJ2-2; D is unclear. The CDR3 is made up of 16 amino acids. The germline gives CDR1 SGHTA, CDR2 FQGNSA. Trimming cost V 1 base and J 1 base, with 10 bases left between them. CDR3 amino acids: CASSLEALGNTGELFF. CDR3 sequence (DNA): TGTGCCAGCAGCTTAGAAGCGTTGGGGAACACCGGGGAGCTGTTTTTT. Together with reference TRBV7-2 and TRBJ2-2, the CDR3 gives the full variable domain: GAGVSQSPSNKVTEKGKDVELRCDPISGHTALYWYRQSLGQGLEFLIYFQGNSAPDKSGLPSDRFSAERTGGSVSTLTIQRTQQEDSAVYLCASSLEALGNTGELFFGEGSRLTVL.

The chain employs TRBV19 and TRBJ1-5; D ambiguous. Germline V gene sequence: CDR1 LNHDA, CDR2 SQIVND (reference sequence). V shed 0 bases and J shed 0 bases, with 15 bases lying between them. CDR3 length: 18 amino acids. The CDR3 region is CASSIDLAAGSSNQPQHF. CDR3 coding DNA: TGTGCCAGTAGTATAGATCTAGCCGCGGGGTCTAGCAATCAGCCCCAGCATTTT.

The rearrangement joins TRBV12-5 to TRBJ1-1, with 9 bases that match TRBD1. The germline V gene encodes CDR1 LGHNT and CDR2 FRNRAP. Losses at the gene ends were 0 bases for V and 0 bases for J; bases not matched to a gene: 5. CDR3 length: 17 residues. The CDR3 sequence is CASGLVNTGGVNTEAFF. The DNA of the CDR3 is TGTGCTAGTGGTTTGGTAAATACAGGGGGCGTGAACACTGAAGCTTTCTTT.

The CDR3 DNA follows: TGCGCCAGCAGCCAAGAGACAGGACTGAACACTGAAGCTTTCTTT. This gives the protein CASSQETGLNTEAFF. The gene calls are TRBV4-3 and TRBJ1-1; perhaps TRBD1 as D (6 bases). Germline-derived CDR1 and CDR2 are LGHNA and YSLEER. The CDR3 totals 15 residues. V was clipped by 0 bases and J by 0 bases, with 8 bases between them.

This clone was picked up one time. The chain carries TRBV7-9 and TRBJ2-5; 12 nucleotides align to TRBD2. This CDR3 is 18 amino acids long. The V gene's germline CDR1 is SEHNR and CDR2 FQNEAQ (reference sequence). With V trimmed by 1 base and J by 4 bases, 10 bases remained unmatched. As DNA, the CDR3 is TGTGCCAGCAGCTTAGGCGCGACTAGCGGGAGTTGGGGAGAGACCCAGTACTTC. Protein: CASSLGATSGSWGETQYF.

V and J are TRBV7-6 and TRBJ2-2; 10 nucleotides match TRBD2. The CDR3 contains 16 residues. From germline, CDR1 is SGHVS and CDR2 FNYEAQ. V lost 6 bases to trimming and J lost 1 base; unmatched junction nucleotides: 5. In DNA, the CDR3 is TGTGCCAGCAGTCAACGACTAGCGGGGAACACCGGGGAGCTGTTTTTT. Its translation: CASSQRLAGNTGELFF. Full variable domain (remainder filled in from reference TRBV7-6 and TRBJ2-2): GAGVSQSPRYKVTKRGQDVALRCDPISGHVSLYWYRQALGQGPEFLTYFNYEAQQDKSGLPNDRFSAERPEGSISTLTIQRTEQRDSAMYRCASSQRLAGNTGELFFGEGSRLTVL.

The chain is built from TRBV27 and TRBJ1-5; 9 bases fit TRBD1. The V gene end was trimmed by 4 bases and the J gene end by 3 bases; junction bases not matched to a gene: 13. There are 18 residues in the CDR3. The germline gives CDR1 MNHEY, CDR2 SMNVEV (reference sequence). Here the CDR3 DNA reads TGTGCCAGCAGTTCCCTACAGGGGGCGGGGGTGAACAATCAGCCCCAGCATTTT. Its translation: CASSSLQGAGVNNQPQHF.

This chain links TRBV19 with TRBJ2-7, with TRBD1 as a possible D gene (6 bases). Per the germline V gene, CDR1 is LNHDA and CDR2 is SQIVND (reference sequence). The length of the CDR3 is 14 residues. The V end lost 5 bases, the J end lost 2 bases, and 13 bases lay between the germline ends. The CDR3 loop reads CASSPVRDTYEQYF. CDR3 in DNA: TGTGCCAGTAGTCCCGTGAGGGACACCTACGAGCAGTACTTC.

This clone was recorded only once. The V and J genes are TRBV7-6 and TRBJ2-6; 12 bases line up with TRBD2. Unmatched junction bases numbered 3, after V lost 5 bases and J lost 1 base. Looked up from germline, CDR1 is SGHVS and CDR2 is FNYEAQ. This CDR3 region has 17 residues. The CDR3 region is CASSETSGSSGANVLTF. The CDR3 DNA is TGTGCCAGCAGCGAGACTAGCGGGAGTTCTGGGGCCAACGTCCTGACTTTC.

The V call is TRBV7-8, the J call TRBJ2-7, with 9 bases that match TRBD2. The germline V gene has CDR1 SGHVS and CDR2 FQNEAQ. Trimming cost V 5 bases and J 5 bases; bases outside gene matches: 10. CDR3 length equals 15 residues. The CDR3 loop is CASSPRGLARDEQYF. The CDR3 DNA sequence: TGTGCCAGCAGCCCCCGCGGACTAGCGAGAGACGAGCAGTACTTC.

This CDR3 is CASKASGTMYEKLFF. CDR3 nucleotides: TGTGCCAGCAAGGCCTCAGGGACAATGTATGAAAAACTGTTTTTT. The gene calls are TRBV27 and TRBJ1-4; maybe TRBD1 (6 bases). Germline V gene lookup returns CDR1 MNHEY and CDR2 SMNVEV (reference sequence). Trimming pared 7 bases from V and 6 bases from J, leaving 18 bases between. This CDR3 has 15 residues.

The chain uses TRBV28 and TRBJ1-5; 7 nucleotides align to TRBD1. This CDR3 has 15 residues. V lost 7 bases to trimming and J lost 3 bases; unmatched junction nucleotides: 9. Germline CDR1 reads MDHEN; CDR2 reads SYDVKM. CDR3 residues: CASIVSTGDNQPQHF. The CDR3 DNA follows: TGTGCCAGCATTGTTTCCACAGGGGACAATCAGCCCCAGCATTTT.

The sample holds many counts of this clone. This rearrangement joins TRBV4-1 to TRBJ1-2; 10 nucleotides agree with TRBD1. Per germline, CDR1 MGHRA and CDR2 YSYEKL. The CDR3 runs 18 residues. With 8 bases clipped from V and 1 base from J, the junction kept 16 bases outside the gene matches. The CDR3 here is CASQTTSGTGDGNYGYTF. CDR3 DNA sequence: TGCGCCAGCCAAACCACATCAGGGACAGGGGATGGTAACTATGGCTACACCTTC.

This sequence joins TRBV18 and TRBJ1-4, with 9 bases matching TRBD1. Trimming cost V 5 bases and J 7 bases; bases outside gene matches: 5. Germline-derived CDR1 and CDR2 are KGHSH and LQKENI. The CDR3 runs 14 residues. The CDR3 sequence: CASSTRDRAEKLFF. In DNA, the CDR3 is TGTGCCAGCTCAACCCGGGACAGGGCTGAAAAACTGTTTTTT.

The chain couples TRBV2 to TRBJ1-2; the match to TRBD1 covers 7 bases. The germline V gene has CDR1 SNHLY and CDR2 FYNNEI. The CDR3 contains 16 residues. J gave up 3 bases and V 6 bases, and 13 bases lay outside the gene matches. DNA of the CDR3: TGTGCCAGCAGCACCCAGGGACAGCATCTATACTATGGCTACACCTTC. Protein sequence: CASSTQGQHLYYGYTF.

The V call is TRBV9, the J call TRBJ2-3, with D perhaps TRBD2 (5 bases). Trimming stripped 1 base from V and 2 bases from J, with 8 bases between. The CDR3 consists of 14 residues. Germline-derived CDR1 and CDR2 are SGDLS and YYNGEE. The CDR3 sequence: CASSVRLATDTQYF. CDR3 bases: TGTGCCAGCAGCGTAAGGCTAGCCACAGATACGCAGTATTTT.

In its sample, this clone was seen many times. This chain connects TRBV29-1 to TRBJ2-7; the match to TRBD1 covers 8 bases. V was clipped by 6 bases and J by 6 bases; unmatched bases: 10. Germline lookup yields CDR1 SQVTM and CDR2 ANQGSEA. There are 13 residues in the CDR3. The CDR3 DNA is TGCAGCGTCCGGACAGGGATCGGGACCGAGCAGTACTTC. It codes for CSVRTGIGTEQYF.

This chain uses TRBV15 with TRBJ2-2; the match to TRBD1 covers 12 bases. The CDR3 consists of 16 residues. The V gene end was trimmed by 5 bases and the J gene end by 5 bases; junction bases not matched to a gene: 6. CDR1 is LNHNV, CDR2 YYDKDF, per germline (reference sequence). CDR3 nucleotide sequence: TGTGCCACCAGCGGGGACAGGGGGCGAGAAACCGGGGAGCTGTTTTTT. Protein product: CATSGDRGRETGELFF.

The chain combines TRBV9 with TRBJ2-5; a possible D gene is TRBD1 (6 bases). This CDR3 is 14 amino acids long. Germline V gene lookup returns CDR1 SGDLS and CDR2 YYNGEE. V was pared by 3 bases and J by 3 bases, with 12 bases between. The CDR3 protein is CASSAGQLEETQYF. The DNA of the CDR3 is TGTGCCAGCAGCGCTGGACAGCTAGAAGAGACCCAGTACTTC.

The chain is built from TRBV5-1 and TRBJ2-7; D perhaps matches TRBD2 (6 bases). Trimming cost V 3 bases and J 10 bases, with 23 bases left between them. Germline V gives CDR1 SGHRS, CDR2 YFSETQ. CDR3 length: 15 residues. CDR3 nucleotides: TGCGCCAGCAGCTCCGGCTTTGCGGGACCCTACGGACAGTACTTC. Translating gives CASSSGFAGPYGQYF.